This T cell receptor (beta chain) was retrieved from a study of cytomegalovirus exposure and HLA in healthy donors. Study-wide points: TCR beta chain V- and J-gene trimming was linked, in a later analysis, to a missense variant in DCLRE1C.

On this clone: What it binds is unknown.

V lost 2 bases and J 4 bases, leaving 16 bases between the germline ends. The CDR3 runs to 15 residues. The germline CDR1 and CDR2 sequences are SGHRS and YFSETQ. It was with 60 Vbeta and 13 Jbeta primers that the PCR ran. Per the authors' pipeline: The count from a later analysis was 70 million to 85 million unique TCR beta chains, around 10 million of them shared. Profiling relied on immunoSEQ multiplex PCR, and the TCRdb table lists in-frame clones only, not all of them. The DNA gave D and trimming, while V, J and clone size come from that table. The sample includes 40,000 to 60,000 clones. This chain joins TRBV5-1 and TRBJ2-7; a possible D gene is TRBD2 (5 bases). Sequencing was done on a sample of PBMCs. This TCR was sampled from a female donor in good health and CMV-seronegative. The CDR3 loop reads CASSFDWTGSYEQYF. The CDR3 nucleotides are TGCGCCAGCAGCTTCGATTGGACGGGAAGTTACGAGCAGTACTTC.